This T cell receptor beta chain was found in a study of T cell responses to AZD1222 COVID-19 vaccine. Notes on the study in general: Spike-specific TCR breadth and depth rose after two AZD1222 doses. The donor cohort was predominantly white British with a female majority, and clonal diversity may have been underestimated. Of spike-specific TCRs, nearly half reportedly target regions left unmutated in variants.

As concerns this clone: What it recognizes is unknown.

Profiled with immunoSEQ multiplex PCR; TCRdb holds only in-frame clones, not every one. The data hold 90,000 to 100,000 clones, with approximately 91% observed a single time. The CDR3 runs 13 residues. CDR1 and CDR2 from the germline V gene are MNHEY and SMNVEV (reference sequence). The V end lost 6 bases, the J end lost 9 bases, and 14 bases lay between the germline ends. The chain joins TRBV27 to TRBJ2-2; D ambiguous. The TCR originated in an adult who received the AZD1222 COVID-19 vaccine. The sample in question was peripheral blood, obtained 28 days after the second AZD1222 dose. The DNA of the CDR3 is TGTGCCAGCAGCAGGCCCTGGCCCTGGGAGCTGTTTTTT. It translates to CASSRPWPWELFF.